What follows describes a single T cell receptor (beta chain). These data originate in a study of blood T cell repertoires in COVID-19. About the research overall: Samples representing acute and convalescent COVID-19 were sourced from the United States, Italy and Spain. From T cells, B-cell-depleted T cells, or PBMCs came the material, which was cDNA or gDNA.

Under the authors' procedure: From reference gene primer amplification, estimates of nucleated cell counts were derived. Libraries were prepared by immunoSEQ multiplex PCR; TCRdb keeps only in-frame clonotypes and omits some of them. The V and J calls and clone size come from that table; D and trimming were worked out from the DNA. The sample holds roughly 130,000 clones, about 76% seen once. CDR1 is SGHTA, CDR2 FQGNSA, per germline. CDR3 length: 15 residues. V dropped 6 bases and J dropped 2; count of bases not matched to a gene: 5. It was during active infection that Seattle patients were enrolled and then longitudinally followed.

The sequence derives from a woman aged 70-85 years with COVID-19, enrolled during active disease. V is TRBV7-2 and J is TRBJ2-3; TRBD2 matches at 10 bases. The sample taken for sequencing was peripheral blood. The DNA for the CDR3 is TGTGCCAGCAGATATAGCGGGGGGTACACAGATACGCAGTATTTT. Translation: CASRYSGGYTDTQYF.